This entry features one TCR beta chain sequence. It lacks a known antigen. Per-nucleotide qualities are absent, and no much larger clonotype sits a single base away. Per the publication, the treatment or condition label means: in vitro stimulation with specific CMV peptide epitopes to enrich CMV-specific T cells. The sequencer was an Illumina HiSeq 1500. TCRdb passed the public sequencing reads through fastp at Q25 and MiXCR, retaining productive beta sequences. Records with the same CDR3 protein are collapsed into one entry carrying the most frequent genes and DNA. Present in this sample are some 560,000 distinct CDR3 sequences, around 40% of which were seen just once. The top ten clones comprise 40% to 60% of the sample. This sample stems from a study of T cell repertoires in cytomegalovirus infection (dated by TCRdb to the late 2010s). Turning to the overall study: Recently identified HLA-C-restricted CMV epitopes, whose presentation resists viral immunomodulation, were targeted by peptide stimulations together with well-studied HLA-B-restricted epitopes. The HLA type of each donor mattered for the analysis, because public TCR beta signatures pointed to carriage of CMV infection along with the matching HLA type. Overall study outcomes, separate from this receptor: In both this cohort and an independent cohort of 300 to 450 donors, the cumulative frequency of public TCR beta family members distinguished carriers of CMV infection plus the relevant HLA type. The ex vivo response was dominated by HLA-C-restricted CMV-specific TCR beta clonotypes, which also provided the single most frequent clonotype in two of eight donors.

V was cut back by 8 bases and J by 4 bases, leaving a gap of 20 bases between them. In the germline V gene, CDR1 corresponds to MNHEY and CDR2 to SVGEGT. The CDR3 sequence holds 15 residues, the cysteine and phenylalanine included. Only CDR3 DNA remains: 45 bases, in frame from the first base. The starting material was cultured PBMCs, obtained from culture after CMV antigen stimulation. The chain uses TRBV6-2 or TRBV6-3 and TRBJ1-1, and TRBD1 may be the D gene, going by 5 matching bases. The sequence came from a human donor in good health (CMV status not recorded). Some clones in this sample may be carry-over from other donors' samples. The CDR3 region: CASGLIWRDLTEAFF. The nucleotide sequence is given as TGTGCCAGCGGTCTGATTTGGAGGGACCTCACTGAAGCTTTCTTT.